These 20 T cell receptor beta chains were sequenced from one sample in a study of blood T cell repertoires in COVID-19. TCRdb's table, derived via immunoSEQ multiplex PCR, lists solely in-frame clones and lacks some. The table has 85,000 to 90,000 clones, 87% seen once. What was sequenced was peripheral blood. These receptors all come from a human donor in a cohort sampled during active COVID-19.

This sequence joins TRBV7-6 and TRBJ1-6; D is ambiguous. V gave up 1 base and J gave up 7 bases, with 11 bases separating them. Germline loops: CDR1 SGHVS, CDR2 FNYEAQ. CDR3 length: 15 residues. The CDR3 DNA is TGTGCCAGCAGCTTAGGGCAACAGCTAAATTCACCCCTCCACTTT. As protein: CASSLGQQLNSPLHF.

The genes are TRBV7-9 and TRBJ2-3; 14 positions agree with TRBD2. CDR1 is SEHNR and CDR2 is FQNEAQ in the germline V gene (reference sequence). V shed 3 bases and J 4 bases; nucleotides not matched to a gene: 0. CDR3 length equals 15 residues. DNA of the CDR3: TGTGCCAGCAGCTTGACTAGCGGGAGGGCAGATACGCAGTATTTT. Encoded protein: CASSLTSGRADTQYF. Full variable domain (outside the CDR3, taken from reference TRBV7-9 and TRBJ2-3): DTGVSQNPRHKITKRGQNVTFRCDPISEHNRLYWYRQTLGQGPEFLTYFQNEAQLEKSRLLSDRFSAERPKGSFSTLEIQRTEQGDSAMYLCASSLTSGRADTQYFGPGTRLTVL.

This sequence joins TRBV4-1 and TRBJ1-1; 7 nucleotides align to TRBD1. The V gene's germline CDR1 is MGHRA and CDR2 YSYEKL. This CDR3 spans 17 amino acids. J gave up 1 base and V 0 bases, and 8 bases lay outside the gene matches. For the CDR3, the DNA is TGCGCCAGCAGCCAAGATTGGGTCGGGACAGCGAACACTGAAGCTTTCTTT. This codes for CASSQDWVGTANTEAFF.

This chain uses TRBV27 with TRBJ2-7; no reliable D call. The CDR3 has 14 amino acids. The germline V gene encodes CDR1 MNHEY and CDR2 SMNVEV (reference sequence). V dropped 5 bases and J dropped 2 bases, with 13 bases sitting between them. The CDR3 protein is CASSLQLNTYEQYF. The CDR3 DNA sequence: TGTGCCAGCAGTCTACAGCTAAATACCTACGAGCAGTACTTC.

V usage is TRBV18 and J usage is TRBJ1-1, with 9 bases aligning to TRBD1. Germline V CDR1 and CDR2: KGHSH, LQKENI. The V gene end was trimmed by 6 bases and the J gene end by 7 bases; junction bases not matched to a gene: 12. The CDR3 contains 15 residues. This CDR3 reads CASSGQGYRSGEAFF. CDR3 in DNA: TGTGCCAGCTCCGGACAGGGGTATCGGTCCGGTGAAGCTTTCTTT.

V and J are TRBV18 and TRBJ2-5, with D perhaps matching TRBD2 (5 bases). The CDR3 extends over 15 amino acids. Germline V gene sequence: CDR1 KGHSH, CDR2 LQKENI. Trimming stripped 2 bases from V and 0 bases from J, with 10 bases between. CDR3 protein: CASSPNSGNQETQYF. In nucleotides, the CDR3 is TGTGCCAGCTCACCAAACTCCGGGAACCAAGAGACCCAGTACTTC.

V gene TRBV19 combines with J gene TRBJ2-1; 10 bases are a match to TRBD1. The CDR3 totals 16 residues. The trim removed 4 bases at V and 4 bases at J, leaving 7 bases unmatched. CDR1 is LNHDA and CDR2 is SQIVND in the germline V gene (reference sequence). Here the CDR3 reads CASSNPGQGLYNEQFF. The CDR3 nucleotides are TGTGCCAGTAGTAACCCGGGACAGGGGCTATACAATGAGCAGTTCTTC.

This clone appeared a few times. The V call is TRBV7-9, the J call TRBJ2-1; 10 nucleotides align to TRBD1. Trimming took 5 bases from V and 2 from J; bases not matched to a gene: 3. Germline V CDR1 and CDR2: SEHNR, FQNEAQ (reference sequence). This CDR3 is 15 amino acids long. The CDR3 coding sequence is TGTGCCAGCAGCACCGGGACAGGGGCCTACAATGAGCAGTTCTTC. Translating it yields CASSTGTGAYNEQFF.

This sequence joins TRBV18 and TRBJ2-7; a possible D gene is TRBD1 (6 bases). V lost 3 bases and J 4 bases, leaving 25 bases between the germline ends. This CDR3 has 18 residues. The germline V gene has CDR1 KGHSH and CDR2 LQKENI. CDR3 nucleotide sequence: TGTGCCAGCTCACCTAACGCGCCGTTACAGGGCTCACCATACGAGCAGTACTTC. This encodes CASSPNAPLQGSPYEQYF.

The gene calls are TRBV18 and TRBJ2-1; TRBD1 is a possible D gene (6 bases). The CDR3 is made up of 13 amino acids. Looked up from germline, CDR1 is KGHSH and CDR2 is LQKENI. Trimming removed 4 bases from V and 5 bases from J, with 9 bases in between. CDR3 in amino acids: CASSQGVDNEQFF. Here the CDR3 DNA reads TGTGCCAGCTCACAGGGGGTGGACAATGAGCAGTTCTTC.

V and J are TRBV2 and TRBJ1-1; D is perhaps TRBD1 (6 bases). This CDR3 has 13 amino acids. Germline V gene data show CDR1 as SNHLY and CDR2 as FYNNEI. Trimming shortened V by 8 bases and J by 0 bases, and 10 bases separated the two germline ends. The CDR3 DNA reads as TGTGCCAGCCCACAGGGAATGAACACTGAAGCTTTCTTT. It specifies CASPQGMNTEAFF.

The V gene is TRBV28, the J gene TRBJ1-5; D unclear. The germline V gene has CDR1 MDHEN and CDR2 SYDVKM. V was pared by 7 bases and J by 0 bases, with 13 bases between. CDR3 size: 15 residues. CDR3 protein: CASTKQTYSNQPQHF. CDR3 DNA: TGTGCCAGCACCAAGCAGACATATAGCAATCAGCCCCAGCATTTT.

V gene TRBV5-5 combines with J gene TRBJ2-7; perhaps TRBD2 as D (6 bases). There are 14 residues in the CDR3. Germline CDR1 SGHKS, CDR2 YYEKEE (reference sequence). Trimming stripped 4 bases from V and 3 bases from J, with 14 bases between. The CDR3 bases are TGTGCCAGCAGCCGGGTCCCGGGAGACTACGAGCAGTACTTC. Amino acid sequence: CASSRVPGDYEQYF.

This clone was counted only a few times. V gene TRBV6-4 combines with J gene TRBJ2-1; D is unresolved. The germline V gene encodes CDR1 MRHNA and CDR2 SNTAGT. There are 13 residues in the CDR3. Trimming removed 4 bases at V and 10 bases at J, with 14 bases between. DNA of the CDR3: TGTGCCAGCAGTGCCACTTCTAAGACAGAGCAGTTCTTC. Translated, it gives CASSATSKTEQFF.

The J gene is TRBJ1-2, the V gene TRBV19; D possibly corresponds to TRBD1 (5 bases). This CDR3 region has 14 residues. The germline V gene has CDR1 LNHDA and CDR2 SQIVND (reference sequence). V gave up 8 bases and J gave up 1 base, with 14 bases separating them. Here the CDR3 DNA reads TGTGCCAGTTTTAAAGGGGCCGATAACTATGGCTACACCTTC. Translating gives CASFKGADNYGYTF. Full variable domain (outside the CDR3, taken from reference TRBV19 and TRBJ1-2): DGGITQSPKYLFRKEGQNVTLSCEQNLNHDAMYWYRQDPGQGLRLIYYSQIVNDFQKGDIAEGYSVSREKKESFPLTVTSAQKNPTAFYLCASFKGADNYGYTFGSGTRLTVV.

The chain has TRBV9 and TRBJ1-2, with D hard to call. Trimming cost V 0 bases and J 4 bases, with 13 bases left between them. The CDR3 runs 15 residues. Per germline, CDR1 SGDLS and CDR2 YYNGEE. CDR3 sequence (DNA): TGTGCCAGCAGCGTAGCCACAAGATATCGCTATGGCTACACCTTC. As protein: CASSVATRYRYGYTF.

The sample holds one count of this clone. CDR3 sequence reads: CASNTGFAGELFF. CDR3 DNA sequence: TGTGCCAGCAACACAGGGTTTGCCGGGGAGCTGTTTTTT. V usage is TRBV11-2 and J usage is TRBJ2-2, with D perhaps TRBD1 (6 bases). The CDR3 sequence is 13 residues long. V shed 7 bases and J shed 6 bases, with 12 bases lying between them. The germline CDR1 and CDR2 sequences are SGHAT and FQNNGV.

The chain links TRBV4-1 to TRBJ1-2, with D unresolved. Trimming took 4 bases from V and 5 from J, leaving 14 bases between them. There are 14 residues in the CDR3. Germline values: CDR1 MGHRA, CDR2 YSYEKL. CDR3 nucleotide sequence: TGCGCCAGCAGCCCTGGTGAGGTCATTTATGGCTACACCTTC. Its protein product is CASSPGEVIYGYTF.

This CDR3 is CASIPLGRGELFF. The DNA of the CDR3 is TGTGCCAGCATCCCACTCGGTCGGGGGGAGCTGTTTTTT. This chain joins TRBV6-6 and TRBJ2-2; D is ambiguous. This CDR3 comprises 13 residues. V was pared by 7 bases and J by 8 bases, with 14 bases between. Germline V gene data show CDR1 as MNHNY and CDR2 as SVGAGI (reference sequence).

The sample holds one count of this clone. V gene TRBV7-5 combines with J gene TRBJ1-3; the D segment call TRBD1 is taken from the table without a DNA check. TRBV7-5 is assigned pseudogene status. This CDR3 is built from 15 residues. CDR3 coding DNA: TGTGTCAGAAGCTTGGACAGGGGGACTGGAAACACCATATATTTT. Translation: CVRSLDRGTGNTIYF.